The clone carrying this T cell receptor beta chain was seen more than once but under ten times. Its antigen remains unknown. The junction departs from germline at one end; a sequencing error may be responsible. These data come from a study of post-analysis software for immune sequencing data. On the study more broadly: Multiple sclerosis in the patients followed relapsing-remitting, secondary progressive and progressive-relapsing courses. Study results and limitations: The study found significantly lower normalized Chao1 diversity in multiple sclerosis patients than in controls. By F measure, strong co-clustering occurred among samples prepared in the same batch. The five TRBV segments detected at higher frequency in patients than in controls included TRBV5-6, TRBV5-1 and TRBV20-1.

Every TCR beta cDNA library bore unique molecular identifiers. Approximately 550,000 cDNA molecules came from approximately 1 to 10 million T cells. TCRdb passed the PCR reads through MiXCR, listing each CDR3 protein once. The data contain 150,000 to 200,000 distinct CDR3 sequences, 25% to 35% of them singletons. Germline V lookup: CDR1 DFQATT, CDR2 SNEGSKA (reference sequence). CDR3 size: 16 residues. The specimen sequenced was blood. This TCR came from a girl between 5 and 17 years old with multiple sclerosis. This sequence joins TRBV20-1 and TRBJ2-7; maybe TRBD1 (6 bases). Written as DNA, the CDR3 is TGCAGTGCCCAATCCATGTCGGACAGTACCTCCTGCGAGCAGTACTTC. This codes for CSAQSMSDSTSCEQYF.